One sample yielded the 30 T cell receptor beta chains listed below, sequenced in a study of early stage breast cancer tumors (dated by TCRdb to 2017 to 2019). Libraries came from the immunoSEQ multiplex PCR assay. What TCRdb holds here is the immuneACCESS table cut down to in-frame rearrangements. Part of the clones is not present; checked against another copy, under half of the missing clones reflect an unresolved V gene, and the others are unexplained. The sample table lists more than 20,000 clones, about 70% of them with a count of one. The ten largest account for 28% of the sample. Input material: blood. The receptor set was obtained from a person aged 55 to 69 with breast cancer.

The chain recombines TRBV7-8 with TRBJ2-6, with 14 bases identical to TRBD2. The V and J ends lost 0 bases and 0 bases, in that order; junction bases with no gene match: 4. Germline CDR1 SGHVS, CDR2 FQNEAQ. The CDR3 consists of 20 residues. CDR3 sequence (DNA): TGTGCCAGCAGCTTAGCCCTAGGACTAGCGGGGGGCTCTGGGGCCAACGTCCTGACTTTC. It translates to CASSLALGLAGGSGANVLTF. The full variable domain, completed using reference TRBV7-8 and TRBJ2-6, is GAGVSQSPRYKVAKRGQDVALRCDPISGHVSLFWYQQALGQGPEFLTYFQNEAQLDKSGLPSDRFFAERPEGSVSTLKIQRTQQEDSAVYLCASSLALGLAGGSGANVLTFGAGSRLTVL.

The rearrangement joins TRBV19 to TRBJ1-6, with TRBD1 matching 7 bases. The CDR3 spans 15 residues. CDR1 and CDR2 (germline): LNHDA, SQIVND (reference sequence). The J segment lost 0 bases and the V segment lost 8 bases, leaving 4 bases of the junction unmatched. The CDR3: CASQGESSYNSPLHF. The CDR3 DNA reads TGTGCCAGTCAGGGGGAGAGCTCCTATAATTCACCCCTCCACTTT. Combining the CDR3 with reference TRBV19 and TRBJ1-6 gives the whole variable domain DGGITQSPKYLFRKEGQNVTLSCEQNLNHDAMYWYRQDPGQGLRLIYYSQIVNDFQKGDIAEGYSVSREKKESFPLTVTSAQKNPTAFYLCASQGESSYNSPLHFGNGTRLTVT.

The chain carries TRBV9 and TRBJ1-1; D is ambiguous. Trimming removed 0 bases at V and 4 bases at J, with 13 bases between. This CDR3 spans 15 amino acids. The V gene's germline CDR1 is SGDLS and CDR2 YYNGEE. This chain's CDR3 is CASSVGGPRGTEAFF. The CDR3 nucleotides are TGTGCCAGCAGCGTAGGCGGGCCTCGCGGCACTGAAGCTTTCTTT.

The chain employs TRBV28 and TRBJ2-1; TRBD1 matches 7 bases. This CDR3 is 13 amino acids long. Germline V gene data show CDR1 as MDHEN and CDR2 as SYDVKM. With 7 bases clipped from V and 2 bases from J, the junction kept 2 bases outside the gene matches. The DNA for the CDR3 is TGTGCCAGCACTACAGGGGCCTACAATGAGCAGTTCTTC. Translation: CASTTGAYNEQFF.

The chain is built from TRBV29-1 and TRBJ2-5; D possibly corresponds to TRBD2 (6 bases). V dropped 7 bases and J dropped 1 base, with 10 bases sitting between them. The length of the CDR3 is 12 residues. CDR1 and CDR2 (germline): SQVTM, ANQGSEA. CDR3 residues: CSGRGGQETQYF. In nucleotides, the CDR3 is TGCAGCGGGCGGGGCGGCCAAGAGACCCAGTACTTC.

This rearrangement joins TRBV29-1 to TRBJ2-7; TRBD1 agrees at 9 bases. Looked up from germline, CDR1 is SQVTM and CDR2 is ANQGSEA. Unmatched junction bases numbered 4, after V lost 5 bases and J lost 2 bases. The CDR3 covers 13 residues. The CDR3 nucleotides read TGCAGCGTTCGAGACAGGGGGACCTACGAGCAGTACTTC. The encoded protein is CSVRDRGTYEQYF.

CDR3 nucleotide sequence: TGTGCCAGTAGTATACGTGAGTTCGCTAGCGGGCCCTCCTACAATGAGCAGTTCTTC. Translating it yields CASSIREFASGPSYNEQFF. This chain connects TRBV19 to TRBJ2-1, with 8 bases matching TRBD2. From germline, CDR1 is LNHDA and CDR2 SQIVND (reference sequence). The CDR3 has 19 amino acids. V was clipped by 2 bases and J by 0 bases; unmatched bases: 12.

The CDR3 DNA reads as TGTGCCAGCAGTGAATGGTCAGAGGGTGAGCAGTTCTTC. Its translation is CASSEWSEGEQFF. The rearrangement uses TRBV2 and TRBJ2-1, with D tentatively TRBD2 (5 bases). The germline V gene has CDR1 SNHLY and CDR2 FYNNEI. The CDR3 contains 13 residues. The V and J ends lost 2 bases and 9 bases respectively, with 11 bases between them.

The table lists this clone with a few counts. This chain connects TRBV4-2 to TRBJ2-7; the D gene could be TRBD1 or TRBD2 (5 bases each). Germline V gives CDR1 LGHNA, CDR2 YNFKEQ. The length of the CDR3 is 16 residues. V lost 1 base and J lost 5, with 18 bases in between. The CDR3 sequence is CASSQARDPRGDEQYF. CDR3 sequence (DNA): TGTGCCAGCAGCCAAGCCCGGGACCCTAGGGGAGACGAGCAGTACTTC.

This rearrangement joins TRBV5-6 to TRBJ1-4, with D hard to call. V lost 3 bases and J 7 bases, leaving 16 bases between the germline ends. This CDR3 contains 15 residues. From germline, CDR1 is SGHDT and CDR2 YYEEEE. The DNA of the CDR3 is TGTGCCAGCAGCTGGATTAGGGCGCGACGTGAAAAACTGTTTTTT. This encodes CASSWIRARREKLFF.

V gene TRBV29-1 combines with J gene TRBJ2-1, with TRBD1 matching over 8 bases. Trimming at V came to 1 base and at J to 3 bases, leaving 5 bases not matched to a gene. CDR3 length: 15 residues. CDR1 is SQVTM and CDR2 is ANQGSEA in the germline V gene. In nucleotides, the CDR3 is TGCAGCGTTGAAGCCGGGACAGGACTCTACAATGAGCAGTTCTTC. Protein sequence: CSVEAGTGLYNEQFF.

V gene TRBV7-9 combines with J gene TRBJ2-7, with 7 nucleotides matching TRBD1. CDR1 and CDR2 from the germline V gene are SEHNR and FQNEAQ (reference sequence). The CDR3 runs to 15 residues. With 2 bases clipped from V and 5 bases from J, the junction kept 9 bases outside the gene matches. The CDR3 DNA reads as TGTGCCAGCAGCTTACAAGCCGGGACAGTCCACGAGCAGTACTTC. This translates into CASSLQAGTVHEQYF.

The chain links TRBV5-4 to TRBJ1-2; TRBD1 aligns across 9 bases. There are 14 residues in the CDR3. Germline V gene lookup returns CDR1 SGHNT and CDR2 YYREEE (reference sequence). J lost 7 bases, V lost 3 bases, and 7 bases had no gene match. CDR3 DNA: TGTGCCAGCAGCTCTTCGGGGGACAGGGTTGGCTACACCTTC. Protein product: CASSSSGDRVGYTF.

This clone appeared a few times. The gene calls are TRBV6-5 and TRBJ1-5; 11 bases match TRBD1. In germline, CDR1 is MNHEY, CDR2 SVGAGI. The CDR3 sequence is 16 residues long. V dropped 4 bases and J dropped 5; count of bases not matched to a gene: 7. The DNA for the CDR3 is TGTGCCAGCAGTTCCCCGGACAGGGGGCTAGATCAGCCCCAGCATTTT. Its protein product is CASSSPDRGLDQPQHF.

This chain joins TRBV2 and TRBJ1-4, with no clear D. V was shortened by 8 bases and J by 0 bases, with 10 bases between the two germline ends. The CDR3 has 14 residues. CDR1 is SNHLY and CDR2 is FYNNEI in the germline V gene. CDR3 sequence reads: CASEPIPTNEKLFF. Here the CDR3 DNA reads TGTGCCAGCGAGCCGATTCCAACTAATGAAAAACTGTTTTTT.

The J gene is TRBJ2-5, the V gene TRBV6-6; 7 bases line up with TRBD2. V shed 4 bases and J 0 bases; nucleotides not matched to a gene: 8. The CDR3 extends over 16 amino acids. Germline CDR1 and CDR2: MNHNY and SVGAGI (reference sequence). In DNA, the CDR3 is TGTGCCAGCAGTTGGGTGGGGGGGACCTACCAAGAGACCCAGTACTTC. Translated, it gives CASSWVGGTYQETQYF.

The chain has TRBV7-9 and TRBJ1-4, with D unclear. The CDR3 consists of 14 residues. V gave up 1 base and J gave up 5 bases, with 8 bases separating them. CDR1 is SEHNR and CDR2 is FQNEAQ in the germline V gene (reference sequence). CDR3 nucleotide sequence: TGTGCCAGCAGCTTAGTTAGACCCAATGAAAAACTGTTTTTT. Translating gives CASSLVRPNEKLFF.

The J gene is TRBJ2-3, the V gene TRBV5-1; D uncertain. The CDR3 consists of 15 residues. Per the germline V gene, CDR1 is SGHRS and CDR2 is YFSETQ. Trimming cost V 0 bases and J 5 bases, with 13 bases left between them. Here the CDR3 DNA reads TGCGCCAGCAGCTTGGCGAAGAATCTGGAAGATACGCAGTATTTT. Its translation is CASSLAKNLEDTQYF.

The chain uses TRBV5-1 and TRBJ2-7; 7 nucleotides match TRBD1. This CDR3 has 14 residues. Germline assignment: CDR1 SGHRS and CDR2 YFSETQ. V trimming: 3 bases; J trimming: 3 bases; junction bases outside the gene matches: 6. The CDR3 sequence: CASSSTAGGYEQYF. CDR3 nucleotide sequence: TGCGCCAGCAGCTCCACAGCAGGGGGCTACGAGCAGTACTTC.

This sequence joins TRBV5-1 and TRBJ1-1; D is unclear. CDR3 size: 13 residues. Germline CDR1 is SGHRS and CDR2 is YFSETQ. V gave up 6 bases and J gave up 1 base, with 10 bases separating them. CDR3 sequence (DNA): TGCGCCAGCACAGCTGGTAAGAACACTGAAGCTTTCTTT. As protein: CASTAGKNTEAFF. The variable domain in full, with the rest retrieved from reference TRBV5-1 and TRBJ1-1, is KAGVTQTPRYLIKTRGQQVTLSCSPISGHRSVSWYQQTPGQGLQFLFEYFSETQRNKGNFPGRFSGRQFSNSRSEMNVSTLELGDSALYLCASTAGKNTEAFFGQGTRLTVV.

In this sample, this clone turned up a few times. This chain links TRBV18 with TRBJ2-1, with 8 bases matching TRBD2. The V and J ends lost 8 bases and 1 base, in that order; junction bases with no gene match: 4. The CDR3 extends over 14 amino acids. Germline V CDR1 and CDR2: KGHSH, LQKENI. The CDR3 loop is CASETSESYNEQFF. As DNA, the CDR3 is TGTGCCAGCGAGACTAGCGAATCCTACAATGAGCAGTTCTTC.

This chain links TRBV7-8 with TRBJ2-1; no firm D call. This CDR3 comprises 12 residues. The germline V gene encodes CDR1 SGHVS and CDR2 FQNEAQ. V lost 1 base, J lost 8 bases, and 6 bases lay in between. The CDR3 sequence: CASSLGGDEQFF. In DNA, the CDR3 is TGTGCCAGCAGCTTAGGGGGTGATGAGCAGTTCTTC.

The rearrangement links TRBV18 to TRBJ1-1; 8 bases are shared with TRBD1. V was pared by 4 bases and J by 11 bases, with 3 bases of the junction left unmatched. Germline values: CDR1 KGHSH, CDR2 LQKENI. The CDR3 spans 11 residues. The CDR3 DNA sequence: TGTGCCAGCTCACAAGGACAGGGCGCTTTCTTT. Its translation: CASSQGQGAFF.

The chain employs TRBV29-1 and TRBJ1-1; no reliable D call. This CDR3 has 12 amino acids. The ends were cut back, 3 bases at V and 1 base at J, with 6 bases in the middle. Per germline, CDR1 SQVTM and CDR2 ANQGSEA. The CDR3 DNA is TGCAGCGTTGACTCAGGGAACACTGAAGCTTTCTTT. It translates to CSVDSGNTEAFF.

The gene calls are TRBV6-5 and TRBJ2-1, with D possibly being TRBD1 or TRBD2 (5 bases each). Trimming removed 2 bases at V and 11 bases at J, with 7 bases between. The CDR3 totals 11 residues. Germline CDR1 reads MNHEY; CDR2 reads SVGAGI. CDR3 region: CASSYGGQQFF. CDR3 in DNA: TGTGCCAGCAGTTACGGGGGACAGCAGTTCTTC.

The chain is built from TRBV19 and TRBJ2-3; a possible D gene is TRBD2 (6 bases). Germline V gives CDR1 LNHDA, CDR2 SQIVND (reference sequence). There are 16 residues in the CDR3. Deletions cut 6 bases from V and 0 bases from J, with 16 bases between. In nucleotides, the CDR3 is TGTGCCAGTAGGCTAGCGCCTAGCCTTAGCACAGATACGCAGTATTTT. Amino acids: CASRLAPSLSTDTQYF.

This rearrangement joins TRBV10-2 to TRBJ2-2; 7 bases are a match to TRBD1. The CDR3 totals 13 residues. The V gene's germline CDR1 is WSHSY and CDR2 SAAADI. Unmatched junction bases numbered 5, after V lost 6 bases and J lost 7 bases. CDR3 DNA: TGCGCCAGCAGCAACAGGGGCGGCGGGGAGCTGTTTTTT. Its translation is CASSNRGGGELFF.

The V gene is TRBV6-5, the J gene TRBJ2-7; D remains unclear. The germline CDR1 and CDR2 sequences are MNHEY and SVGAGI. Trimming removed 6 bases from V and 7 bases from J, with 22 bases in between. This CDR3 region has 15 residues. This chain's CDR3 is CASRARLWVSGEQYF. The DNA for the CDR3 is TGTGCCAGCAGGGCTCGGCTCTGGGTATCGGGTGAGCAGTACTTC.

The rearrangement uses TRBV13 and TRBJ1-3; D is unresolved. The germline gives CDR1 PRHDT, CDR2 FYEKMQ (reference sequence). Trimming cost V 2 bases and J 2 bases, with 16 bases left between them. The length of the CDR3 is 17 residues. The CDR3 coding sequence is TGTGCCAGCAGCTTACTTCGGTTTTTAAGTCCTGGAAACACCATATATTTT. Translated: CASSLLRFLSPGNTIYF.

The CDR3 DNA reads as TGTGCCACCAGCAGTTCCCCCCCCGGGGCGGGAGGGACCACAGATACGCAGTATTTT. Amino acid sequence: CATSSSPPGAGGTTDTQYF. The rearrangement joins TRBV15 to TRBJ2-3; 9 bases map to TRBD2. The germline gives CDR1 LNHNV, CDR2 YYDKDF (reference sequence). With 3 bases clipped from V and 2 bases from J, the junction kept 15 bases outside the gene matches. CDR3 length equals 19 residues.